This T cell receptor (beta chain) was recovered during a study of T cell changes during pregnancy in multiple sclerosis. The germline CDR1 and CDR2 sequences are LNHNV and YYDKDF (reference sequence). Trimming cost V 5 bases and J 8 bases, with 18 bases left between them. This CDR3 is 15 amino acids long. TCRdb's copy holds only in-frame clones and misses some; the assay was immunoSEQ multiplex PCR. The sample comprises about 70,000 clones, 85% to 95% of which are singletons, and about 2% rests with the top ten. This receptor was identified in a female donor with multiple sclerosis, enrolled in a pregnancy study. This chain joins TRBV15 and TRBJ1-4; D remains ambiguous. This material consisted of peripheral blood, taken before pregnancy. Here the CDR3 DNA reads TGTGCCACCAGCGAACGAAGGCTAACGGGGGAAAAACTGTTTTTT. It codes for CATSERRLTGEKLFF.